The T cell receptor (beta chain) under discussion was sequenced for a study of control samples from healthy donors and cancer patients. The repertoire was sequenced with immunoSEQ multiplex PCR; TCRdb's copy has only in-frame clones and lacks some. The table has roughly 51,000 clones, about 92% seen once. Trimming left V 3 bases short and J 9 bases short, with 12 bases between. CDR3 length: 12 residues. Germline-derived CDR1 and CDR2 are LNHDA and SQIVND (reference sequence). This clonotype was sampled from a man in his forties or fifties with colorectal cancer. The sample consisted of PBMCs. This chain links TRBV19 with TRBJ2-7; weak D call: TRBD1 (5 bases). CDR3 protein: CASSMQGTGQYF. The CDR3 nucleotides read TGTGCCAGTAGTATGCAGGGAACGGGGCAGTACTTC. The whole variable domain, filled in from reference TRBV19 and TRBJ2-7, reads DGGITQSPKYLFRKEGQNVTLSCEQNLNHDAMYWYRQDPGQGLRLIYYSQIVNDFQKGDIAEGYSVSREKKESFPLTVTSAQKNPTAFYLCASSMQGTGQYFGPGTRLTVT.